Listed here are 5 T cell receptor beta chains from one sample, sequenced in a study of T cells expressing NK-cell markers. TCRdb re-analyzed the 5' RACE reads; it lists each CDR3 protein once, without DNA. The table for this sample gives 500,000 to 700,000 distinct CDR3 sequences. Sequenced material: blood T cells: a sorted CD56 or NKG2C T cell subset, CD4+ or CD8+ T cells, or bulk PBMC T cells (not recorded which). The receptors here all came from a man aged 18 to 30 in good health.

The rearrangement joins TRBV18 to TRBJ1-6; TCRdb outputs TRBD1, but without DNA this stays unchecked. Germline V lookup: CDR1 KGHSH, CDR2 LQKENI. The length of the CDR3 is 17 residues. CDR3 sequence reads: CASSLSTTGGGNSPLHF.

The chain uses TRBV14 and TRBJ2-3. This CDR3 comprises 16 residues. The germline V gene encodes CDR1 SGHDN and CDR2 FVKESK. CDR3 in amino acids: CASSQEYGEASDTQYF.

CDR3 in amino acids: CAISESVGGLAERTYEQYF. This chain links TRBV10-3 with TRBJ2-7; absent DNA, TCRdb's TRBD2 call cannot be checked. The germline gives CDR1 ENHRY, CDR2 SYGVKD. There are 19 residues in the CDR3.

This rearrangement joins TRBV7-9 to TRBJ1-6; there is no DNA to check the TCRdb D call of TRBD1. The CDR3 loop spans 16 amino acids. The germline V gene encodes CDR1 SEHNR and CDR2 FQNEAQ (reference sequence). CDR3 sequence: CASSLVGSPGSSPLHF.

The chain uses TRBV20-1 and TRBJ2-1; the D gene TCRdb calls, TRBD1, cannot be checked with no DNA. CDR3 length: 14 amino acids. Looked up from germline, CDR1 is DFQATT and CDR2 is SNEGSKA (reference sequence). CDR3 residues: CSARRGTGYNEQFF.